Presented here are 10 T cell receptor beta chains from one specimen sequenced in a study of cytomegalovirus exposure and HLA in healthy donors. PCR was performed using 60 Vbeta and 13 Jbeta primers. The data were produced by immunoSEQ multiplex PCR, yet TCRdb's version contains in-frame clones alone and is incomplete. The table has about 140,000 clones, roughly three quarters seen once; the top ten hold 0.95% to 1.4%. The sample consisted of PBMCs. Receptor source: a male donor in good health and CMV-seronegative.

The CDR3 DNA sequence: TGTGCCATCAGTGAGCGGGGACAGGCCCCCTACAATGAGCAGTTCTTC. Protein product: CAISERGQAPYNEQFF. The chain is built from TRBV10-3 and TRBJ2-1; 8 bases match TRBD1. Germline V gene lookup returns CDR1 ENHRY and CDR2 SYGVKD. The CDR3 has 16 amino acids. J was trimmed by 2 bases and V by 2 bases; bases with no gene match: 5.

V gene TRBV6-1 combines with J gene TRBJ2-4, with D tentatively TRBD2 (5 bases). Germline V lookup: CDR1 MNHNS, CDR2 SASEGT. Deletions cut 2 bases from V and 2 bases from J, with 7 bases between. This CDR3 region has 14 residues. The CDR3 DNA reads as TGTGCCAGCAGTGAACGAGGGTCCAAAAACATTCAGTACTTC. This codes for CASSERGSKNIQYF.

The chain has TRBV11-2 and TRBJ1-1; D may be TRBD1 (5 bases). The CDR3 contains 14 residues. Trimming left V 2 bases short and J 4 bases short, with 11 bases between. CDR1 SGHAT and CDR2 FQNNGV come from the germline V gene. CDR3 DNA: TGTGCCAGCAGCTTACGAGCCGGGGGCACTGAAGCTTTCTTT. Translating gives CASSLRAGGTEAFF.

The V call is TRBV6-4, the J call TRBJ2-4, with D perhaps matching TRBD1 (5 bases). V gave up 3 bases and J gave up 5 bases, with 8 bases separating them. In germline, CDR1 is MRHNA, CDR2 SNTAGT. The length of the CDR3 is 13 residues. Here the CDR3 reads CASSEQAQNIQYF. DNA for the CDR3: TGTGCCAGCAGTGAACAGGCCCAAAACATTCAGTACTTC.

The V gene is TRBV5-1, the J gene TRBJ1-3; maybe TRBD1 (5 bases). The V end was cut by 4 bases, the J end by 0 bases, with 11 bases between. The germline V gene encodes CDR1 SGHRS and CDR2 YFSETQ. The CDR3 covers 15 residues. CDR3: CASSAGLDSGNTIYF. The CDR3 coding sequence is TGCGCCAGCAGCGCGGGGCTGGACTCTGGAAACACCATATATTTT.

As concerns this clone: The sample contains more than one DNA sequence encoding this CDR3. This rearrangement joins TRBV9 to TRBJ2-7; 7 bases are a match to TRBD2. Germline assignment: CDR1 SGDLS and CDR2 YYNGEE. V gave up 0 bases and J gave up 0 bases; unmatched junction bases: 3. This CDR3 comprises 15 residues. The chain's CDR3 is CASSVAPGGSYEQYF. The CDR3 nucleotides read TGTGCCAGCAGCGTAGCTCCGGGGGGCTCCTACGAGCAGTACTTC.

V usage is TRBV19 and J usage is TRBJ1-5; no clear D gene. Germline loops: CDR1 LNHDA, CDR2 SQIVND (reference sequence). The ends were cut back, 7 bases at V and 1 base at J, with 8 bases in the middle. The CDR3 runs to 13 residues. CDR3 nucleotides: TGTGCCAGTAATACAAGAAGCAATCAGCCCCAGCATTTT. Protein sequence: CASNTRSNQPQHF. The entire variable domain, with the rest obtained from reference TRBV19 and TRBJ1-5, is as follows: DGGITQSPKYLFRKEGQNVTLSCEQNLNHDAMYWYRQDPGQGLRLIYYSQIVNDFQKGDIAEGYSVSREKKESFPLTVTSAQKNPTAFYLCASNTRSNQPQHFGDGTRLSIL.

The CDR3 DNA reads as TGTGCCTGGAGTGTACTCCTGAAGCAGTACTTC. Translated: CAWSVLLKQYF. J is TRBJ2-7 and V is TRBV30, with D hard to call. V was cut by 0 bases and J by 8 bases, with 8 bases left in between. The CDR3 spans 11 residues. Germline-derived CDR1 and CDR2 are GTSNPN and SVGIG (reference sequence).

This chain links TRBV4-1 with TRBJ2-7, with 11 bases lining up with TRBD2. The ends lost 5 bases at V and 4 bases at J; junction bases unmatched: 4. The CDR3 runs to 14 residues. CDR1 MGHRA and CDR2 YSYEKL come from the germline V gene. The CDR3 spells CASSETSGVYEQYF. In DNA, the CDR3 is TGCGCCAGCAGCGAGACTAGCGGGGTGTACGAGCAGTACTTC.

This chain joins TRBV6-5 and TRBJ2-3; TRBD1 matches 9 bases. Per germline, CDR1 MNHEY and CDR2 SVGAGI. The CDR3 has 14 amino acids. After removal of 6 bases from V and 7 bases from J, the junction contained 8 bases not matched to a gene. In DNA form, the CDR3 reads TGTGCCAGCAGGGAGGACAGGGGCGGGTATACGCAGTATTTT. As protein: CASREDRGGYTQYF.